Following are 14 T cell receptor beta chains from one sample sequenced in a study of blood T cell repertoires in COVID-19 (dated by TCRdb to 2019 to 2021). The library was built by means of the immunoSEQ multiplex PCR assay. TCRdb retrieved this table from immuneACCESS and kept in-frame rearrangements only. Not all clones are present; in checked studies, unresolved V genes account for under half, and no reason is known for the remainder. This sample is represented by roughly 340,000 clones; around 89% of them were singletons. The ten largest clonotypes hold around 3% of the sample. Material: peripheral blood. These receptors all stem from a woman in her thirties with COVID-19, enrolled during active disease.

V is TRBV6-5 and J is TRBJ1-2; perhaps TRBD1 as D (6 bases). The CDR3 consists of 13 residues. CDR1 and CDR2 from the germline V gene are MNHEY and SVGAGI. V was trimmed by 6 bases and J by 4 bases, leaving 12 bases between them. The chain's CDR3 is CASRSDRTYGYTF. In DNA, the CDR3 is TGTGCCAGCAGGAGCGACAGGACCTATGGCTACACCTTC.

The chain has TRBV7-2 and TRBJ1-1; D is undetermined. This CDR3 comprises 14 residues. Trimming took off 1 base at V and 1 base at J, with 7 bases between the two ends. The germline CDR1 and CDR2 sequences are SGHTA and FQGNSA. CDR3 in amino acids: CASSLGHRNTEAFF. CDR3 in DNA: TGTGCCAGCAGCTTAGGACACCGGAACACTGAAGCTTTCTTT. The entire variable domain, with the rest obtained from reference TRBV7-2 and TRBJ1-1, is as follows: GAGVSQSPSNKVTEKGKDVELRCDPISGHTALYWYRQSLGQGLEFLIYFQGNSAPDKSGLPSDRFSAERTGGSVSTLTIQRTQQEDSAVYLCASSLGHRNTEAFFGQGTRLTVV.

The chain recombines TRBV20-1 with TRBJ2-5; D gene unclear. The CDR3 totals 11 residues. V gave up 6 bases and J gave up 4 bases, with 9 bases separating them. Germline lookup yields CDR1 DFQATT and CDR2 SNEGSKA (reference sequence). The CDR3 reads CSALAPETQYF. The CDR3 nucleotides are TGCAGTGCATTAGCCCCAGAGACCCAGTACTTC.

This chain uses TRBV18 with TRBJ2-5; a weak D match, TRBD2 (5 bases). V was cut by 3 bases and J by 2 bases, with 7 bases left in between. Looked up from germline, CDR1 is KGHSH and CDR2 is LQKENI. The CDR3 is 13 amino acids. CDR3 residues: CASSPGVQETQYF. DNA of the CDR3: TGTGCCAGCTCACCCGGGGTACAAGAGACCCAGTACTTC. The full variable domain, in which reference TRBV18 and TRBJ2-5 provide the parts outside the CDR3, is NAGVMQNPRHLVRRRGQEARLRCSPMKGHSHVYWYRQLPEEGLKFMVYLQKENIIDESGMPKERFSAEFPKEGPSILRIQQVVRGDSAAYFCASSPGVQETQYFGPGTRLLVL.

J is TRBJ1-1 and V is TRBV24-1; perhaps TRBD1 as D (5 bases). The V end was cut by 4 bases, the J end by 7 bases, with 21 bases between. Germline CDR1 KGHDR, CDR2 SFDVKD. The CDR3 is 16 residues long. CDR3 residues: CATSDPDSYVPYEAFF. The CDR3 DNA reads as TGTGCCACCAGTGACCCTGACAGCTACGTCCCTTATGAAGCTTTCTTT.

The chain carries TRBV25-1 and TRBJ1-2; D is uncertain. The CDR3 sequence is 12 residues long. Looked up from germline, CDR1 is MGHDK and CDR2 is SYGVNS. V was cut by 4 bases and J by 4 bases, with 7 bases left in between. In DNA form, the CDR3 reads TGTGCCAGCAGTGGTTCTATCTATGGCTACACCTTC. It specifies CASSGSIYGYTF.

The CDR3 DNA reads as TGTGCCATCAGTGGCCGGGACAGGGGTTTTTCGGAGCAGTACTTC. This sequence encodes CAISGRDRGFSEQYF. The chain carries TRBV10-3 and TRBJ2-7; 10 bases align to TRBD1. The CDR3 is 15 residues long. V was clipped by 4 bases and J by 7 bases; unmatched bases: 10. The germline gives CDR1 ENHRY, CDR2 SYGVKD.

DNA for the CDR3: TGTGCTAGTGGTTTAGCAGGGGCGCAGGGTCAGCCCCAGCATTTT. Protein: CASGLAGAQGQPQHF. The chain employs TRBV12-5 and TRBJ1-5; TRBD1 is a possible D gene (6 bases). V dropped 3 bases and J dropped 6 bases, with 15 bases sitting between them. Germline values: CDR1 LGHNT, CDR2 FRNRAP. CDR3 length: 15 amino acids.

The chain is built from TRBV3-1 (or the pseudogene TRBV3-2) and TRBJ2-3, with TRBD2 identical over 9 bases. Germline V gene lookup returns CDR1 LGHDT and CDR2 YNNKEL (reference sequence). The CDR3 runs 18 residues. The V segment lost 0 bases and the J segment 2 bases; nucleotides outside the gene matches: 9. CDR3 protein: CASSQDLAGVVVTDTQYF. The CDR3 DNA sequence: TGTGCCAGCAGCCAAGATTTAGCGGGAGTAGTAGTCACAGATACGCAGTATTTT.

CDR3 nucleotides: TGTGCCAGCAGTCCCCCAGGCAGACCTCCCGAAGGGCCCCAGCATTTT. Protein product: CASSPPGRPPEGPQHF. V is TRBV28 and J is TRBJ1-5; D ambiguous. Trimming stripped 5 bases from V and 9 bases from J, with 23 bases between. CDR1 MDHEN and CDR2 SYDVKM come from the germline V gene. The CDR3 extends over 16 amino acids.

CDR3 coding DNA: TGTGCCAGCAGCCCGCCCGGACAGGGAGGGCGGACAGATACGCAGTATTTT. It encodes CASSPPGQGGRTDTQYF. The rearrangement joins TRBV5-4 to TRBJ2-3, with D possibly being TRBD1 (8 bases). Trimming pared 4 bases from V and 3 bases from J, leaving 21 bases between. The CDR3 length is 17 residues. Germline CDR1 is SGHNT and CDR2 is YYREEE (reference sequence).

This clone was detected only once. This sequence joins TRBV19 and TRBJ1-2, with D possibly being TRBD1 (6 bases). Trimming took off 3 bases at V and 4 bases at J, with 18 bases between the two ends. CDR1 and CDR2 (germline): LNHDA, SQIVND (reference sequence). There are 16 residues in the CDR3. Here the CDR3 DNA reads TGTGCCAGTAGTATCCTCCACTCGACAGGACCCTATGGCTACACCTTC. Protein sequence: CASSILHSTGPYGYTF. The variable domain in full, completed from reference TRBV19 and TRBJ1-2, reads DGGITQSPKYLFRKEGQNVTLSCEQNLNHDAMYWYRQDPGQGLRLIYYSQIVNDFQKGDIAEGYSVSREKKESFPLTVTSAQKNPTAFYLCASSILHSTGPYGYTFGSGTRLTVV.

The J gene is TRBJ1-1, the V gene TRBV28; 7 bases align to TRBD1. Germline V gene data show CDR1 as MDHEN and CDR2 as SYDVKM. The CDR3 length is 15 residues. The ends lost 2 bases at V and 2 bases at J; junction bases unmatched: 5. CDR3 in amino acids: CASSLLGQVNTEAFF. The DNA of the CDR3 is TGTGCCAGCAGTTTACTCGGACAGGTTAACACTGAAGCTTTCTTT.

Here the CDR3 DNA reads TGTGCCAGCAGCGGCAGCAGCGGGAGGGCCCGGGAGACCCAGTACTTC. This gives the protein CASSGSSGRARETQYF. The chain carries TRBV11-2 and TRBJ2-5; 10 bases fit TRBD2. With 5 bases clipped from V and 5 bases from J, the junction kept 11 bases outside the gene matches. The CDR3 length is 16 residues. Germline V gene lookup returns CDR1 SGHAT and CDR2 FQNNGV.